This T cell receptor beta chain was recorded in a study of early stage breast cancer tumors. The V gene lost 5 bases and the J gene lost 2 bases, with 12 bases spanning the gap. This CDR3 region has 13 residues. CDR1 and CDR2 (germline): GTSNPN, SVGIG (reference sequence). Repertoires were generated with immunoSEQ multiplex PCR, while TCRdb's copy carries only in-frame clones and drops some. The sample holds approximately 6,100 clones, 75% to 80% seen once. The adjacent normal breast tissue was taken roughly 1.7-4.5 cm from the tumor. About this clone itself: Its antigen remains unidentified.

Points from the study as a whole: Tumors had about 2.5-fold higher T cell density and higher clonality than adjacent normal breast tissue. In 14 of 16 patients, blood comparison separated tumor from normal breast. Bulk DNA sequencing of unsorted cells missed chain pairing and markers.

This clonotype was obtained from a person between 70 and 80 years old with breast cancer. The V gene is TRBV30, the J gene TRBJ1-1; D call uncertain. Specimen: normal breast tissue next to the tumor. Written as DNA, the CDR3 is TGTGCCTGGGGGGAGTCTGCCAACACTGAAGCTTTCTTT. Its protein product is CAWGESANTEAFF.